This TCR beta chain originates from a study of CD8 T cells in ankylosing spondylitis. MiXCR, applied by TCRdb to the 5' RACE reads, yields one record per CDR3 protein. The data contain 100,000 or so distinct CDR3 sequences, roughly 9% of them singletons. As regards this clonotype: Its target is not known.

General study points: Characteristic of ankylosing spondylitis blood, it appeared, was a TCR beta motif comprising eight highly homologous variants. Disease-linked clones, CD8+, were relatively rare in peripheral blood. Reportedly, significant enrichment of disease-linked clones occurred in matched ankylosing spondylitis synovial fluid.

The germline V gene encodes CDR1 MNHEY and CDR2 SMNVEV (reference sequence). After removal of 3 bases from V and 8 bases from J, the junction contained 8 bases not matched to a gene. CDR3 length: 15 amino acids. The rearrangement links TRBV27 to TRBJ1-4; 8 bases are a match to TRBD1. Sequencing input: blood, either unsorted or a sorted T cell fraction (not recorded which). The TCR was taken from a male donor with ankylosing spondylitis. In nucleotides, the CDR3 is TGTGCCAGCAGTTTGTCAGGGGGCACGGTCGAAAAACTGTTTTTT. Its protein is CASSLSGGTVEKLFF.